These T cell receptor beta chains were read from a single sample in a study of T cell responses to AZD1222 COVID-19 vaccine. Generated by immunoSEQ multiplex PCR, the TCRdb table keeps only in-frame clones and is missing some. The profile shows over 120,000 clones, 85% to 95% of them singletons. The sequences come from peripheral blood, collected after recovery from COVID-19. The source of these receptors is an adult who had recovered from COVID-19. The conserved cysteine and the conserved F or W are not part of the CDR3 here. Only part of the rows carry a size: once, few, many, or a class if the clone is expanded.

j_gene	abundance	v_gene	CDR3aa
TRBJ1-1	once	TRBV24-1	ATRGAENTEAF
TRBJ2-5	.	TRBV24-1	ATSGVQQGKGQETQY
TRBJ2-7	.	TRBV5-8	ASSLDPAGTSYEQY
TRBJ2-7	.	TRBV20-1	SARLSDEQY
TRBJ2-7	.	TRBV29-1	SGWTSGGPSYEQY
TRBJ1-2	.	TRBV9	ASSVGSGGRYGYT
TRBJ2-4	.	TRBV27	ASSRDRWAKNIQY
TRBJ2-1	.	TRBV4-2	ASSQARRTGGNEQF
TRBJ2-7	.	TRBV11-2	ASRRGTESSYEQY
TRBJ2-3	.	TRBV18	ASSPSSTDTQY
TRBJ2-4	.	TRBV28	ASSSGGGANIQY
TRBJ1-2	.	TRBV28	ASSLNTGGGGYT
TRBJ1-6	.	TRBV4-1	ASSPGQGDNSPLH
TRBJ2-1	.	TRBV28	ASLTESSYNEQF
TRBJ2-7	.	TRBV6-5	ASSPSGTSHYEQY
TRBJ2-7	.	TRBV7-9	ASSHERSGTNYEQY
TRBJ1-1	.	TRBV6-2/TRBV6-3	ASSYSGNRGLRDTEAF
TRBJ2-1	.	TRBV18	ASSRGRTSGYNEQF
TRBJ1-1	.	TRBV6-5	ASSYDVAANTEAF
TRBJ1-1	.	TRBV5-6	ASSPRRGATEAF
TRBJ1-3	few	TRBV5-6	ASSFSTYSGNTIY
TRBJ2-3	.	TRBV9	ASSVGGTTDTQY
TRBJ2-2	.	TRBV28	ASSFRLAGDGTGELF
TRBJ2-7	.	TRBV5-1	ASSSTSATYEQY
TRBJ2-5	.	TRBV7-9	ASSRRGVQETQY
TRBJ2-3	.	TRBV6-2/TRBV6-3	ASSYSILSGTSGSGDTQY
TRBJ2-3	medium-sized	TRBV5-1	ASNTGSTDTQY
TRBJ2-2	few	TRBV7-3	ASSPSLVPGELF
TRBJ2-1	once	TRBV7-3	ASSPTDNEQF
TRBJ1-2	.	TRBV5-1	ASSGGRTSEGYT
TRBJ2-5	.	TRBV6-6	ASSYSRRGPETQY
TRBJ1-1	once	TRBV4-1	ASSQEVTGDTEAF
TRBJ2-7	.	TRBV6-1	ASSEGVYSYEQY
TRBJ1-2	.	TRBV4-1	ASSQTGTVYGYT
TRBJ2-3	.	TRBV19	ASSRTDTQY
TRBJ1-5	once	TRBV29-1	SATGSHSNQPQH
TRBJ1-1	.	TRBV18	ASSPPNPQSNTEAF
TRBJ2-5	.	TRBV9	ASSGTGDSQETQY
TRBJ2-5	.	TRBV9	ASSFGTSGAYQETQY
TRBJ1-4	.	TRBV28	ASSLGRNEKLF
TRBJ2-1	.	TRBV19	ASSIGNNEQF
TRBJ1-4	few	TRBV27	ASGPLNEKLF
TRBJ2-1	.	TRBV23-1	ASSQFRIRTSGYNEQF
TRBJ2-2	.	TRBV13	ASSFGASAELF
TRBJ1-2	.	TRBV12-3/TRBV12-4	ASTLGTWGGYT
TRBJ2-7	.	TRBV2	ASRQDSYEQY
TRBJ2-1	.	TRBV29-1	SVEDWGTRISGTGNEQF
TRBJ1-2	.	TRBV3-1/TRBV3-2	ASSQDPGGRGYT
TRBJ1-1	.	TRBV6-2/TRBV6-3	ASSFRGLRNTEAF
TRBJ2-2	.	TRBV3-1/TRBV3-2	ASSPGRTNTGELF
TRBJ1-3	.	TRBV4-1	ASSRGWLADKNTIY
TRBJ2-1	.	TRBV11-2	ASSTQGPLAGGINEQF
TRBJ2-1	.	TRBV28	ASSRTVNLYNEQF